A single sample is the source of the 2 T cell receptor beta chains below, sequenced in a study of CD8 T cells in ankylosing spondylitis. TCRdb passed the 5' RACE reads through MiXCR, listing each CDR3 protein once. The sample has under 300,000 distinct CDR3 sequences, approximately 11% seen once. The sample was blood, either unsorted or a sorted T cell fraction (not recorded which). The receptors derive from a male donor with ankylosing spondylitis or in good health (not recorded which).

This clonotype was detected a few times. This chain uses TRBV5-1 with TRBJ2-7; 14 nucleotides line up with TRBD2. CDR1 SGHRS and CDR2 YFSETQ come from the germline V gene. Trimming removed 4 bases from V and 4 bases from J; junction bases left unmatched: 7. The CDR3 is made up of 16 amino acids. The CDR3 nucleotides read TGCGCCAGCAGCGTCGGACTAGCGGGAGGACTTTACGAGCAGTACTTC. Amino acids: CASSVGLAGGLYEQYF. The full variable domain, with the rest looked up from reference TRBV5-1 and TRBJ2-7, is KAGVTQTPRYLIKTRGQQVTLSCSPISGHRSVSWYQQTPGQGLQFLFEYFSETQRNKGNFPGRFSGRQFSNSRSEMNVSTLELGDSALYLCASSVGLAGGLYEQYFGPGTRLTVT.

This clonotype appeared many times. An end of the junction does not agree with germline; a read error may underlie this. This chain joins TRBV20-1 and TRBJ2-3, with TRBD2 matching over 7 bases. Looked up from germline, CDR1 is DFQATT and CDR2 is SNEGSKA (reference sequence). The length of the CDR3 is 12 residues. CDR3 nucleotide sequence: TGCAGGGCTAGCGGCAACACAGATACGCAGTATTTT. Its translation: CRASGNTDTQYF.